The clone carrying this T cell receptor (beta chain) was observed at least ten times. Its target is not known. The junction had 4 bases not matched to a gene; V was cut back by 4 bases and J by 5 bases. The CDR3 contains 14 residues. Germline assignment: CDR1 SGHRS and CDR2 YFSETQ. This sample was taken from a study of identical twins. General observations from the study: The abundant beta clonotypes from cord blood had fewer insertions, and memory repertoires had none of this. Excess sharing between twins was weaker in beta out-of-frame sequences. Modelling underestimated the level of out-of-frame TCR alpha sharing observed in monozygotic twins.

Unique molecular identifiers were present on cDNA, and template switching added a universal primer site. Via MiXCR, TCRdb re-called the 5' RACE reads, giving one row per CDR3 protein. In the table there are a few hundred thousand distinct CDR3 sequences, 7.5% to 10% of which are singletons. The same sample was also used in a study of yellow fever vaccine responses in identical twins.

This sequence originates from a woman under 30 in good health. The V gene is TRBV5-1, the J gene TRBJ2-5, with 11 bases fitting TRBD2. The sample consisted of PBMCs. The CDR3 coding sequence is TGCGCCAGCAGCGGGGGACTAGCGGACGAGACCCAGTACTTC. Its protein product is CASSGGLADETQYF.